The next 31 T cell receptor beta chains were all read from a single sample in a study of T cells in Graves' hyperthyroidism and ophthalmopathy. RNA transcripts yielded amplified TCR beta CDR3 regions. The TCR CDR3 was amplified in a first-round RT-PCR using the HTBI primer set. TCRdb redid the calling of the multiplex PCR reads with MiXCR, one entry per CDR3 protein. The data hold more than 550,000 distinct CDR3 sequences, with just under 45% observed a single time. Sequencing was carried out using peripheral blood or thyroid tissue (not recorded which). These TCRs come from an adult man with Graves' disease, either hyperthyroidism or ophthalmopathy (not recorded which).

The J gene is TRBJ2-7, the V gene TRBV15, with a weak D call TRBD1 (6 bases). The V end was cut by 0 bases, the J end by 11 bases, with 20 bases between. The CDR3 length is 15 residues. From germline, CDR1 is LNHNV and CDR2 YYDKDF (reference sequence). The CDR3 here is CATSRDMARQDGKYF. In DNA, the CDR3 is TGTGCCACCAGCAGAGATATGGCTAGACAGGACGGCAAGTACTTC.

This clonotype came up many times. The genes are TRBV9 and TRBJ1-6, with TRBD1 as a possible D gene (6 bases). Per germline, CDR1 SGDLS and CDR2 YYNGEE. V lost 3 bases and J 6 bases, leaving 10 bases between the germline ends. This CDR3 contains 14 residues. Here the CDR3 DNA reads TGTGCCAGCAGCGCCGTGGGGGCTAATTCACCCCTCCACTTT. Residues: CASSAVGANSPLHF.

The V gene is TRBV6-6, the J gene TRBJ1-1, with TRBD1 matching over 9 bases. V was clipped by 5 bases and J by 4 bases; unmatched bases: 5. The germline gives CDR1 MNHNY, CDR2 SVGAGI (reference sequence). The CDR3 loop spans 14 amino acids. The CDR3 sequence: CASSPLTGGTEAFF. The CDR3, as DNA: TGTGCCAGCAGTCCCCTGACAGGGGGCACTGAAGCTTTCTTT.

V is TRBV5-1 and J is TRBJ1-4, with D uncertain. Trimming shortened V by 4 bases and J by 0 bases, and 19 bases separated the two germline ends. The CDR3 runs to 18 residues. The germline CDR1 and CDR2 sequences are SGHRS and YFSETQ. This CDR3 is CASSQAPPRTATNEKLFF. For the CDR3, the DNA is TGCGCCAGCAGCCAAGCCCCACCACGGACGGCAACTAATGAAAAACTGTTTTTT.

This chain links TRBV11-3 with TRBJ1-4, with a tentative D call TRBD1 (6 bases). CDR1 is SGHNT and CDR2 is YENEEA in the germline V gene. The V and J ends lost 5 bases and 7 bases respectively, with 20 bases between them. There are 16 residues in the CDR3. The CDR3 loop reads CASSQVRTGRTEKLFF. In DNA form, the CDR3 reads TGTGCCAGCAGCCAAGTGAGAACAGGGCGTACTGAAAAACTGTTTTTT.

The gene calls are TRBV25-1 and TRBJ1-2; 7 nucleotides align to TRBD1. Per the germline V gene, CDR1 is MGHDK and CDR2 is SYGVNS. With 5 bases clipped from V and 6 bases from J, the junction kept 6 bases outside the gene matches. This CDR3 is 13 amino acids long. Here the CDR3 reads CASSSYRGDGYTF. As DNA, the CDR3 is TGTGCCAGCAGTAGTTACAGGGGCGATGGCTACACCTTC.

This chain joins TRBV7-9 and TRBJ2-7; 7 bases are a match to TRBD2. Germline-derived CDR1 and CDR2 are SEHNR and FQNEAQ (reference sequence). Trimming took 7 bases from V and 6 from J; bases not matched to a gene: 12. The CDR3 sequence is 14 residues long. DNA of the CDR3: TGTGCCAGCACTCGGGTTAACGGGGAGGGCGAGCAGTACTTC. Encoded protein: CASTRVNGEGEQYF.

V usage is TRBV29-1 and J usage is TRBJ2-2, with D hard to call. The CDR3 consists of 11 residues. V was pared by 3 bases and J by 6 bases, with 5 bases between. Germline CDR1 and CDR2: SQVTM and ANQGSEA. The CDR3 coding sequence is TGCAGCGTTGATGGGTCCGGGGAGCTGTTTTTT. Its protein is CSVDGSGELFF.

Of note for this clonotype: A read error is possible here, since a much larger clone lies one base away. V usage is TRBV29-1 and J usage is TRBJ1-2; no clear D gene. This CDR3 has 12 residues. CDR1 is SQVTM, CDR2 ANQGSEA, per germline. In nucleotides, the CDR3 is TGCAGCGTTGATTTAGGAGTCTATGGCTACGCCTTC. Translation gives CSVDLGVYGYAF.

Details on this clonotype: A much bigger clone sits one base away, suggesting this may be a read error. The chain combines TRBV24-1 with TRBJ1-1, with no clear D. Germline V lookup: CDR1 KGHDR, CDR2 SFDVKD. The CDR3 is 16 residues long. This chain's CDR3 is CATSDGDWTANTEALF. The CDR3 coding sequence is TGTGCCACCAGTGATGGGGATTGGACGGCGAACACTGAAGCTCTCTTT.

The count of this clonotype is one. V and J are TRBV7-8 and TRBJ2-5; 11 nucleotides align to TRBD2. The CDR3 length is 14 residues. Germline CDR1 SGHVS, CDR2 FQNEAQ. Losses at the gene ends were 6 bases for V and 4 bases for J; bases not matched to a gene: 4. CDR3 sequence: CASRIAGGGETQYF. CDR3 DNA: TGTGCCAGCAGAATAGCGGGGGGGGGAGAGACCCAGTACTTC.

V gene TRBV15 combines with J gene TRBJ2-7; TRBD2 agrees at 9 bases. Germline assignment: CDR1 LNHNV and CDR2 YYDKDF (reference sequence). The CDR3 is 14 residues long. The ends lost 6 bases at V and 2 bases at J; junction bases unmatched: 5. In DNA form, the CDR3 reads TGTGCCACCAGGACTAGCGGAATGCCCTACGAGCAGTACTTC. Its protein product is CATRTSGMPYEQYF.

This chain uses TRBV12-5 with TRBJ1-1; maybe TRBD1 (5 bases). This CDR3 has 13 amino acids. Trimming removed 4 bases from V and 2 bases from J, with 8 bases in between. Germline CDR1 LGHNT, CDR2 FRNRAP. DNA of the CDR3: TGTGCTAGTGGTTCGACAGCTAACACTGAAGCTTTCTTT. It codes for CASGSTANTEAFF.

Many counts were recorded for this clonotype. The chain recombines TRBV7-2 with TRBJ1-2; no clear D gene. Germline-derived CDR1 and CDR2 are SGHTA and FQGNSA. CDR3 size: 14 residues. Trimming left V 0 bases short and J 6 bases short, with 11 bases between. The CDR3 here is CASSLAPVRDGYTF. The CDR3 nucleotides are TGTGCCAGCAGCTTAGCGCCAGTTAGGGATGGCTACACCTTC.

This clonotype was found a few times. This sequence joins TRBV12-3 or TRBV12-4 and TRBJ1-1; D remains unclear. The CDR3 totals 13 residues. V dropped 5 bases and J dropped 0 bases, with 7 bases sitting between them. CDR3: CASSPDMNTEAFF. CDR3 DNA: TGTGCCAGCAGTCCTGATATGAACACTGAAGCTTTCTTT.

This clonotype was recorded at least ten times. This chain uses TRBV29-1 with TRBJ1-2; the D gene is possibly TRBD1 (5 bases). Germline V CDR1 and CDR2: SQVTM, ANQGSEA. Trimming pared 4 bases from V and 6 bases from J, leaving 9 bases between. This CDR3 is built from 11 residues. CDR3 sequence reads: CSVVGGHGYTF. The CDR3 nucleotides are TGCAGCGTTGTTGGGGGTCATGGCTACACCTTC.

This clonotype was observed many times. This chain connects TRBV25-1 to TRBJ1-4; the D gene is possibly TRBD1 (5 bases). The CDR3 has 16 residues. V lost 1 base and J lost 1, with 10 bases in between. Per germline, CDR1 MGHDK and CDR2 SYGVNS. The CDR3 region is CASSESVGGTNEKLFF. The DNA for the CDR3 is TGTGCCAGCAGTGAATCGGTGGGGGGAACTAATGAAAAACTGTTTTTT.

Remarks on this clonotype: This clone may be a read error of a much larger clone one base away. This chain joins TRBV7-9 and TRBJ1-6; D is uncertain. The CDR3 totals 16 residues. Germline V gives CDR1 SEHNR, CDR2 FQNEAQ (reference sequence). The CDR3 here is CVSSERVSSYNSPLHF. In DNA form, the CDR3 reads TGTGTCAGCAGTGAAAGGGTTAGCTCCTATAATTCACCCCTCCACTTT.

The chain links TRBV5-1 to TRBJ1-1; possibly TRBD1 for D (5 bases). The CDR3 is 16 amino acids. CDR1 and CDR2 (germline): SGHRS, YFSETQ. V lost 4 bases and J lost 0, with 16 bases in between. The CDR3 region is CASSQRDRNLNTEAFF. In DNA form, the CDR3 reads TGCGCCAGCAGCCAACGGGACCGAAACTTGAACACTGAAGCTTTCTTT. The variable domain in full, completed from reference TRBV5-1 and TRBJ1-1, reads KAGVTQTPRYLIKTRGQQVTLSCSPISGHRSVSWYQQTPGQGLQFLFEYFSETQRNKGNFPGRFSGRQFSNSRSEMNVSTLELGDSALYLCASSQRDRNLNTEAFFGQGTRLTVV.

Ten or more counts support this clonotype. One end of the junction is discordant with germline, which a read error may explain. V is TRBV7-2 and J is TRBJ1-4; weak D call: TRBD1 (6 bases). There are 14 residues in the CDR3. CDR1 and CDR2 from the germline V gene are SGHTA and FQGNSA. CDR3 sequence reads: CASSPTGANEKLFF. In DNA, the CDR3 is TGCGCCAGCAGCCCGACAGGCGCAAATGAAAAACTGTTTTTT.

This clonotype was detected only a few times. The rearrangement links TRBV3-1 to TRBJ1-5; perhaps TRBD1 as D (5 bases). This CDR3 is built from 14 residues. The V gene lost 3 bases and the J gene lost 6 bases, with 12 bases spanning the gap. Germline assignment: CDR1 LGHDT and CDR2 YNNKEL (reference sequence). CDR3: CASSHGGLGQPQHF. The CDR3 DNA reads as TGTGCCAGCAGCCATGGGGGATTGGGTCAGCCCCAGCATTTT.

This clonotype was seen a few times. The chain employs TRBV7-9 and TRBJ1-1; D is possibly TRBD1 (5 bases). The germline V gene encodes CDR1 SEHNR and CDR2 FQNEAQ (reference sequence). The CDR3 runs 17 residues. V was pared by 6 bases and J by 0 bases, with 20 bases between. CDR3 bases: TGTGCCAGCAGAAAGCCGGGGCCTAAAAAATTGAACACTGAAGCTTTCTTT. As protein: CASRKPGPKKLNTEAFF.

CDR3: CSVDLGRVQTQYF. DNA of the CDR3: TGCAGCGTTGATTTGGGGAGGGTTCAGACCCAGTACTTC. This chain joins TRBV29-1 and TRBJ2-5, with 7 positions matching TRBD2. Germline CDR1 reads SQVTM; CDR2 reads ANQGSEA. The junction had 7 bases not matched to a gene; V was cut back by 3 bases and J by 6 bases. The CDR3 sequence is 13 residues long.

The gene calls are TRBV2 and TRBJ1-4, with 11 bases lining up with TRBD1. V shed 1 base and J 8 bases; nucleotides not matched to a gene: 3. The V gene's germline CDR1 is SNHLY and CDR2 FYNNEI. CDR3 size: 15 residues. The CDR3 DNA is TGTGCCAGCAGTGAAGGGACAGGGGGCGAAGAAAAACTGTTTTTT. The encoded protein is CASSEGTGGEEKLFF.

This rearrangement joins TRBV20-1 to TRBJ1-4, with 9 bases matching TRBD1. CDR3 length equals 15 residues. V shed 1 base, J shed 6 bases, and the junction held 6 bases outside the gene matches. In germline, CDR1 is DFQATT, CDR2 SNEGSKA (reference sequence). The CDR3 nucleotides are TGCAGTGCTAGAGTCGGCGGGACAGGGTATGAAAAACTGTTTTTT. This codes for CSARVGGTGYEKLFF.

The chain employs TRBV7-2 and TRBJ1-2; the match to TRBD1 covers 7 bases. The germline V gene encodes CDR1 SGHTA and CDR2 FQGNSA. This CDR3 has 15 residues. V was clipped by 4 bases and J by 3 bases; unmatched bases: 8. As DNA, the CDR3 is TGTGCCAGCAGCTCCCGACAGGGAAGCGACTATGGCTACACCTTC. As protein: CASSSRQGSDYGYTF. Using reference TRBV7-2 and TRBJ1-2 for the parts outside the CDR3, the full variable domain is GAGVSQSPSNKVTEKGKDVELRCDPISGHTALYWYRQSLGQGLEFLIYFQGNSAPDKSGLPSDRFSAERTGGSVSTLTIQRTQQEDSAVYLCASSSRQGSDYGYTFGSGTRLTVV.

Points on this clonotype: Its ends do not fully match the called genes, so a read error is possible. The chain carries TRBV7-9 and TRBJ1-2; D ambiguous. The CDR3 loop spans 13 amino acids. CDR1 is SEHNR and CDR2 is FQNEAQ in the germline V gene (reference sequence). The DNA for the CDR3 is TGTGCCAGCAGCCAGCCCTTTAACTATGGCCACACCTTC. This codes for CASSQPFNYGHTF.

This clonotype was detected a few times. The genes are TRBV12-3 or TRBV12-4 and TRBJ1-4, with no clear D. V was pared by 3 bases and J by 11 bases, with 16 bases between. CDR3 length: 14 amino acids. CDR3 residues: CASSLSTATTKLFF. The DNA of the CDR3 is TGTGCCAGCAGTTTGTCAACTGCTACTACGAAACTGTTTTTT.

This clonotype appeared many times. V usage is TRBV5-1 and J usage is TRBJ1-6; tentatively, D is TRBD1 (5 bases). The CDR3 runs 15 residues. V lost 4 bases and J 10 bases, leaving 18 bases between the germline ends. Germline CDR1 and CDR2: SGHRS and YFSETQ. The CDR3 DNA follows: TGCGCCAGCAGCACCACCTCAGGGTCGTACTCACCCCTCCACTTT. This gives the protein CASSTTSGSYSPLHF.

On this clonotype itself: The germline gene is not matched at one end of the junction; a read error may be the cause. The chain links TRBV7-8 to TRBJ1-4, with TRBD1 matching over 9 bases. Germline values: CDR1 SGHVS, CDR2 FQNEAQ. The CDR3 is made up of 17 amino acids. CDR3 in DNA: TGTGCCAGCAGCCTAGCCGGGACAGGGAGGGTAAAGGAAAAACTGTTTTTT. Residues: CASSLAGTGRVKEKLFF.

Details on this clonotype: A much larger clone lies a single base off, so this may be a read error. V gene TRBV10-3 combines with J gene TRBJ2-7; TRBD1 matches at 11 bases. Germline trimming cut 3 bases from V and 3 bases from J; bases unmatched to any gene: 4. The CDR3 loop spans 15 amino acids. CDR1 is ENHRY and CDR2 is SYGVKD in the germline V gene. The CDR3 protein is CAISDRDRGDYEQYF. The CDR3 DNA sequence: TGTGCCATCAGTGACCGGGACAGGGGGGACTACGAGCAGTACTTC.